These T cell receptor beta chains were read from a single sample in a study of cytomegalovirus exposure and HLA in healthy donors. Libraries were prepared by immunoSEQ multiplex PCR; TCRdb keeps only in-frame clonotypes and omits some of them. The table includes roughly 98,000 clones, around 77% detected once. Sample: PBMCs. These receptor sequences come from a female donor in good health and CMV-seronegative. The CDR3 runs from the conserved cysteine through the conserved F or W. D genes are given only for firm matches. A row's size may be missing; if present it is once, few, many or a size class.

J gene: TRBJ2-1; CDR3 length: 17; V gene: TRBV30; D gene: TRBD2; clone size: -; CDR3 protein: CAWMGTSGLSSYNEQFF; CDR3 DNA: TGTGCCTGGATGGGGACTAGCGGACTGAGCTCCTACAATGAGCAGTTCTTC
J gene: TRBJ2-7; CDR3 length: 14; V gene: TRBV18; D gene: -; clone size: -; CDR3 protein: CASSLEGVSYEQYF; CDR3 DNA: TGTGCCAGCTCACTCGAGGGGGTCTCCTACGAGCAGTACTTC
J gene: TRBJ1-2; CDR3 length: 12; V gene: TRBV21-1; D gene: -; clone size: -; CDR3 protein: CASSAKNYGYTF; CDR3 DNA: TGTGCCAGCAGCGCTAAGAACTATGGCTACACCTTC
J gene: TRBJ2-2; CDR3 length: 15; V gene: TRBV11-3; D gene: -; clone size: -; CDR3 protein: CASSLVSGGTGELFF; CDR3 DNA: TGTGCCAGCAGCTTAGTTTCAGGAGGAACCGGGGAGCTGTTTTTT
J gene: TRBJ1-2; CDR3 length: 14; V gene: TRBV10-3; D gene: -; clone size: -; CDR3 protein: CAISTLGENYGYTF; CDR3 DNA: TGTGCCATCAGTACACTCGGGGAGAACTATGGCTACACCTTC
J gene: TRBJ2-5; CDR3 length: 15; V gene: TRBV7-7; D gene: TRBD2; clone size: -; CDR3 protein: CASSESGTSRETQYF; CDR3 DNA: TGTGCTAGCAGCGAGTCCGGGACTAGCAGAGAGACCCAGTACTTC
J gene: TRBJ1-2; CDR3 length: 16; V gene: TRBV4-2; D gene: -; clone size: -; CDR3 protein: CASSRERGLSVVGYTF; CDR3 DNA: TGTGCCAGCAGCCGAGAAAGGGGCCTATCGGTGGTTGGCTACACCTTC
J gene: TRBJ1-6; CDR3 length: 14; V gene: TRBV10-3; D gene: -; clone size: -; CDR3 protein: CAISELSGNSPLHF; CDR3 DNA: TGTGCCATCAGTGAGCTATCCGGTAATTCACCCCTCCACTTT
J gene: TRBJ1-3; CDR3 length: 14; V gene: TRBV11-2; D gene: -; clone size: few; CDR3 protein: CASSSRRSGNTIYF; CDR3 DNA: TGTGCCAGCAGCTCCCGGAGGTCTGGAAACACCATATATTTT
J gene: TRBJ1-3; CDR3 length: 20; V gene: TRBV13; D gene: -; clone size: few; CDR3 protein: CASSSTSRQGGMGGGNTIYF; CDR3 DNA: TGTGCCAGCAGCTCTACATCCAGGCAGGGCGGCATGGGTGGTGGAAACACCATATATTTT
J gene: TRBJ2-2; CDR3 length: 17; V gene: TRBV9; D gene: TRBD1; clone size: once; CDR3 protein: CASSNPGTGLNTGELFF; CDR3 DNA: TGTGCCAGCAGCAACCCCGGGACAGGGCTGAACACCGGGGAGCTGTTTTTT
J gene: TRBJ2-4; CDR3 length: 17; V gene: TRBV5-1; D gene: TRBD2; clone size: -; CDR3 protein: CASSPSGGGASGNIQYF; CDR3 DNA: TGCGCCAGCAGCCCATCGGGCGGGGGGGCCTCGGGAAACATTCAGTACTTC
J gene: TRBJ2-7; CDR3 length: 15; V gene: TRBV30; D gene: TRBD1; clone size: -; CDR3 protein: CAWTPRWTGYHKQYF; CDR3 DNA: TGTGCCTGGACTCCAAGATGGACAGGGTACCACAAGCAGTACTTC
J gene: TRBJ1-1; CDR3 length: 16; V gene: TRBV5-4; D gene: TRBD1; clone size: few; CDR3 protein: CASSRGQGGGRTEAFF; CDR3 DNA: TGTGCCAGCAGCCGGGGACAGGGCGGGGGGCGGACTGAAGCTTTCTTT
J gene: TRBJ1-2; CDR3 length: 15; V gene: TRBV5-4; D gene: -; clone size: -; CDR3 protein: CASSQGLDPLYGYTF; CDR3 DNA: TGTGCCAGCAGCCAGGGACTCGACCCTCTCTATGGCTACACCTTC
J gene: TRBJ2-1; CDR3 length: 13; V gene: TRBV7-3; D gene: -; clone size: -; CDR3 protein: CASSSYTGYEQFF; CDR3 DNA: TGTGCCAGCAGCTCCTACACAGGTTATGAGCAGTTCTTC
J gene: TRBJ2-3; CDR3 length: 13; V gene: TRBV2; D gene: TRBD1; clone size: -; CDR3 protein: CAFRGQGTDTQYF; CDR3 DNA: TGTGCCTTCCGGGGACAGGGAACAGATACGCAGTATTTT
J gene: TRBJ2-3; CDR3 length: 18; V gene: TRBV4-3; D gene: TRBD2; clone size: -; CDR3 protein: CASSKATWLAGDADTQYF; CDR3 DNA: TGCGCCAGCAGCAAAGCCACTTGGCTAGCGGGAGACGCAGATACGCAGTATTTT
J gene: TRBJ1-1; CDR3 length: 14; V gene: TRBV6-5; D gene: -; clone size: -; CDR3 protein: CATTVGGVNTEAFF; CDR3 DNA: TGTGCCACCACCGTAGGGGGGGTGAACACTGAAGCTTTCTTT
J gene: TRBJ2-3; CDR3 length: 13; V gene: TRBV5-1; D gene: TRBD1; clone size: -; CDR3 protein: CASSDTGEDTQYF; CDR3 DNA: TGCGCCAGCAGCGATACAGGGGAGGATACGCAGTATTTT